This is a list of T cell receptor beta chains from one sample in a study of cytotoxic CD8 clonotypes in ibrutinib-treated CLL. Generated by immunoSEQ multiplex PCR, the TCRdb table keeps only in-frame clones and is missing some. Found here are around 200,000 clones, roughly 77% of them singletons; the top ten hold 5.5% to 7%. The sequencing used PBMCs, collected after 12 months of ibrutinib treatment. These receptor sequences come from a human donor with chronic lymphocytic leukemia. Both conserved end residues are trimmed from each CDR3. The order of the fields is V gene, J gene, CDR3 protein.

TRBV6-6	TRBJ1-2	ASGEET
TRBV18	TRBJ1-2	ASSPATIYGYT
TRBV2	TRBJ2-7	ASRRRGEQY
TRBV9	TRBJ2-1	ASSDPRWGEARNEQF
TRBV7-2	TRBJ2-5	ASSTGQLQETQY
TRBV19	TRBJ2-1	ASSETGGSNEQF
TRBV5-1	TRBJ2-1	ASRGTGSSNEQF
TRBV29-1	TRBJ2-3	SVGRTSGTDTQY
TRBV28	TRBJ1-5	ASHYQPQH
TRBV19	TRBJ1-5	ASRNGGPVNQPQH
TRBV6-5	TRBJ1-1	ASSYGDALPGTEAF
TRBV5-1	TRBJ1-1	ASSLEVLNTEAF
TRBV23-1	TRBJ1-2	ASSQDNYGYT
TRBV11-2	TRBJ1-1	ASSLGTNTEAF
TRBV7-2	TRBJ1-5	ASSSTRQQPQH
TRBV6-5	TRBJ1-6	ASREPGQANSPLH
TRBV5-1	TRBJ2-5	ASSVRDTETQY
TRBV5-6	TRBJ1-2	ASSFPDYRALDSNYGYT
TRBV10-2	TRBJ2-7	ASSPPQEEAAEQY
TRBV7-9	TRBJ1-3	ASSPRVMALSGNTIY
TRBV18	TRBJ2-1	ASSPPSGKSSYNEQF
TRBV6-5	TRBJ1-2	ASSPTRGRIFGYT
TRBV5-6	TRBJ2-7	ANQGPDRPYEQY
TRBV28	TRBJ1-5	ASSSPSALVQPQH
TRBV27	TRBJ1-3	ASSLVAGRWAGNTIY
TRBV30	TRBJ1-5	AWNRGTGQPQH
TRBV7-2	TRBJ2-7	ASSGLDRGLEQY
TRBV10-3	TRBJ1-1	AIGGTVNTEAF
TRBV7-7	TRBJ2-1	ASSLSSGSFNEQF
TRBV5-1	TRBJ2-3	ASSSRAQKSTDTQY
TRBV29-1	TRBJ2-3	SGSTWDTQY
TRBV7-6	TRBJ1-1	ASSLAGTEAF
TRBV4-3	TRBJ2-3	ASSQEQRGTSTDTQY
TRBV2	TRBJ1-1	ASSELFLGQGGTEAF
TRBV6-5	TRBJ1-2	ASTTGLNYGYT
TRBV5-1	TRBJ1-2	ASSFDRGPHGYT
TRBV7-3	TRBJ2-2	ASKGQGNTGELF
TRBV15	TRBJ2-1	ATSRVSPRYNEQF
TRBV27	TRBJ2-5	ASSLMSGQLQETQY
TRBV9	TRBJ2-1	ASSPGLAQNNEQF
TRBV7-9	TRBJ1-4	ASSVFSGADEKLF
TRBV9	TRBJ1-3	ASSGAGAHSSGNTIY
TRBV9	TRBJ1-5	ASSVGQGWNQPQH
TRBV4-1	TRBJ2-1	ASSQEGRPPYNEQF
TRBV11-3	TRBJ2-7	ASSGGSGHEQY
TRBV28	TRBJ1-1	ASSLSVRRAF
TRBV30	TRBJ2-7	AWTLMGHQSSYEQY
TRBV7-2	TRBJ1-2	ASSSSTGNYGYT
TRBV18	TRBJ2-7	ASSPPMGGEQY